A single T cell receptor beta chain is shown here with its context. The antigen remains undetermined. The data belong to a study of STAT5B mutations in CD4+ large granular lymphocyte leukemia. General observations from the study: Top patient clones used TRBV06 genes more often: 8/27 versus 2/35 in controls. Higher CD4+ than CD8+ T-LGLL clonality might reflect small sample size.

V gave up 1 base and J gave up 1 base, with 10 bases separating them. CDR1 MGHRA and CDR2 YSYEKL come from the germline V gene. This CDR3 comprises 15 residues. Healthy controls were blood donor buffy coats. Using immunoSEQ multiplex PCR, the repertoire was profiled, and TCRdb retains in-frame clones only, with some absent. The top ten clones hold around 3.5% of a sample with some 40,000 clones, approximately 80% of them seen once. This clonotype was sampled from a human donor in good health. The material sequenced was CD4+ T cells from blood buffy coats. This rearrangement joins TRBV4-1 to TRBJ1-1; TRBD1 is a possible D gene (6 bases). This CDR3 is CASSQGGQRNTEAFF. The CDR3 bases are TGCGCCAGCAGCCAAGGGGGGCAAAGGAACACTGAAGCTTTCTTT.